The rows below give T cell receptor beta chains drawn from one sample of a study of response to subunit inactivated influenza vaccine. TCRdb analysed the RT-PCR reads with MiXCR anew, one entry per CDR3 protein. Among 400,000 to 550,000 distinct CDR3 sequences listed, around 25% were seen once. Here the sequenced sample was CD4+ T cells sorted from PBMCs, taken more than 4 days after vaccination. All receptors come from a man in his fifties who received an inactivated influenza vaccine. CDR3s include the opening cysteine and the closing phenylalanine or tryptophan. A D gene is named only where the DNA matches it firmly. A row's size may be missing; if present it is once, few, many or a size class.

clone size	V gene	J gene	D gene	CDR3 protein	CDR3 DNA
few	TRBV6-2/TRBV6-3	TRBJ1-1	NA	CASTDILNTEAFF	TGTGCCAGCACGGACATATTGAACACTGAAGCTTTCTTT
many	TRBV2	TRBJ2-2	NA	CASSEGDLATGELFF	TGTGCCAGCAGTGAAGGGGACTTAGCCACCGGGGAGCTGTTTTTT
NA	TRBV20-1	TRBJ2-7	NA	CSAIRQPSYEQYF	TGCAGTGCTATTCGACAGCCGAGCTACGAGCAGTACTTC
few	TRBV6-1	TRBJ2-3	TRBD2	CASMETSGRDTQYF	TGTGCCAGCATGGAGACTAGCGGGAGAGATACGCAGTATTTT
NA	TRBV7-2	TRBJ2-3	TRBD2	CASSPRLARSTDTQYF	TGTGCCAGCAGCCCCAGACTAGCGCGTAGCACAGATACGCAGTATTTT
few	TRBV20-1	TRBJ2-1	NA	CSARDLDSDNEQFF	TGCAGTGCTAGAGACTTGGACAGCGACAATGAGCAGTTCTTC
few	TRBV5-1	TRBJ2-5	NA	CASSPSSQETQYF	TGCGCCAGCAGCCCGTCGAGCCAAGAGACCCAGTACTTC
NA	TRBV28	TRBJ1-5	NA	CAGKRGANQPQHF	TGTGCCGGGAAGAGGGGGGCAAATCAGCCCCAGCATTTT
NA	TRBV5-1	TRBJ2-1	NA	CASSFQATNEQFF	TGCGCCAGCAGCTTTCAGGCCACCAATGAGCAGTTCTTC
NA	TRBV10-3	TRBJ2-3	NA	CAISELADTQYF	TGTGCCATCAGTGAACTAGCAGATACGCAGTATTTT
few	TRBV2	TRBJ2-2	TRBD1	CASSGYRGHTGELFF	TGTGCCAGCAGTGGGTACAGGGGGCACACCGGGGAGCTGTTTTTT
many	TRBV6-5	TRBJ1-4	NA	CASSYSGRVENEKLFF	TGTGCCAGCAGTTACTCAGGCAGGGTCGAAAATGAAAAACTGTTTTTT
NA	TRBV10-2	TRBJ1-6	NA	CASSSQGKNSPLHF	TGCGCCAGCAGTTCACAGGGAAAAAATTCACCCCTCCACTTT
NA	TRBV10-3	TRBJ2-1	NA	CAISELVGLLYNEQFF	TGTGCCATCAGTGAGTTGGTTGGACTTCTCTACAATGAGCAGTTCTTC
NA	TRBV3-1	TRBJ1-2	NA	CASSQDLNGRQRGYTF	TGTGCCAGCAGCCAAGATTTGAACGGGAGACAAAGGGGCTACACCTTC
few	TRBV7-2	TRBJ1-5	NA	CASSLGGGFQPQHF	TGTGCCAGCAGCTTAGGGGGAGGGTTTCAGCCCCAGCATTTT
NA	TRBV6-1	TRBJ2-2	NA	CASRAPNTGELFF	TGTGCCAGCAGGGCCCCGAACACCGGGGAGCTGTTTTTT
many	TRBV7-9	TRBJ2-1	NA	CASSGPRDHYNEQFF	TGTGCCAGCTCGGGCCCGCGGGACCACTACAATGAGCAGTTCTTC
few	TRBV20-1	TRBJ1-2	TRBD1	CSARETGTGPSGGYTF	TGCAGTGCTAGAGAAACCGGGACAGGTCCATCGGGTGGCTACACCTTC
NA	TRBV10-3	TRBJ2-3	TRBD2	CAISLLAGDTDTQYF	TGTGCCATCAGCCTACTAGCGGGTGACACAGATACGCAGTATTTT
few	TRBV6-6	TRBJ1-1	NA	CASRLLMGGQAFF	TGTGCCAGCAGACTACTGATGGGGGGCCAAGCTTTCTTT
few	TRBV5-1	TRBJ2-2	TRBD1	CASSLEDRVGGELFF	TGCGCCAGCAGCTTAGAGGACAGGGTCGGCGGGGAGCTGTTTTTT
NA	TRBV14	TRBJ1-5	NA	CASSQGDGHWPQHF	TGTGCCAGCAGCCAGGGAGACGGACATTGGCCCCAGCATTTT
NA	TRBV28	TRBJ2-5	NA	CASSPGDWGTQYF	TGTGCCAGCAGCCCGGGGGACTGGGGGACCCAGTACTTC
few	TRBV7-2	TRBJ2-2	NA	CASRRRGGVDTGELFF	TGTGCCAGCAGACGCCGGGGCGGGGTTGACACCGGGGAGCTGTTTTTT
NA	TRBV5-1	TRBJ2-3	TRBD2	CASSLAASGRGTQYF	TGCGCCAGCAGCTTGGCGGCTAGCGGGAGGGGTACGCAGTATTTT
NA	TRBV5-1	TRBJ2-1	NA	CASSLEADSYNEQFF	TGCGCCAGCAGCTTGGAGGCGGACTCCTACAATGAGCAGTTCTTC
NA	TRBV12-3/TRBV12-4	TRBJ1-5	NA	CASSDQIQPQHF	TGTGCCAGCAGTGACCAGATCCAGCCCCAGCATTTT
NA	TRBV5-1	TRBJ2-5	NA	CASALRGETQYF	TGCGCCAGTGCCCTAAGGGGCGAGACCCAGTACTTC
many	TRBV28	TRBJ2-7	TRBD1	CASSLGDRGHEQYF	TGTGCCAGCAGTTTAGGAGACAGGGGACACGAGCAGTACTTC
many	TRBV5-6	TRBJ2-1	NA	CASSPDVVNEQFF	TGTGCCAGCAGCCCGGACGTGGTGAATGAGCAGTTCTTC
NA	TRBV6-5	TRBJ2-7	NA	CASSFGDGGPYEQYF	TGTGCCAGCAGTTTTGGGGACGGGGGGCCCTACGAGCAGTACTTC
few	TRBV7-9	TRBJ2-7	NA	CASSLGSVSQSYEQYF	TGTGCCAGCAGCTTAGGTAGTGTCAGTCAATCCTACGAGCAGTACTTC
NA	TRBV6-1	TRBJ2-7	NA	CASSAWGSYEQYF	TGTGCCAGCAGTGCCTGGGGCTCCTACGAGCAGTACTTC
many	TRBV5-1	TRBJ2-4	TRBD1	CASSLEGQPSDIQYF	TGCGCCAGCAGCTTGGAGGGACAGCCTTCAGACATTCAGTACTTC
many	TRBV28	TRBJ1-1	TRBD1	CASSRDSHTEAFF	TGTGCCAGCAGTAGGGACAGTCACACTGAAGCTTTCTTT
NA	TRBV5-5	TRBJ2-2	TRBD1	CASSRRQGASTGELFF	TGTGCCAGCAGCCGCCGACAGGGAGCGAGCACCGGGGAGCTGTTTTTT
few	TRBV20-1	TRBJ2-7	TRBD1	CSASPFPPGTGIYEQYF	TGCAGTGCTAGTCCCTTCCCCCCGGGGACAGGGATCTACGAGCAGTACTTC
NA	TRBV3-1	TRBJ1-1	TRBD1	CASSQGRQGEAFF	TGTGCCAGCAGCCAAGGGAGACAGGGTGAAGCTTTCTTT
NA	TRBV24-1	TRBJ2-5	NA	CATSVGRLGQETQYF	TGTGCCACCAGTGTAGGTCGTTTGGGCCAAGAGACCCAGTACTTC
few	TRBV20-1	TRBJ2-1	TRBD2	CSTHTLSGSSYNEQFF	TGCAGTACACACACCTTAAGCGGGAGCTCCTACAATGAGCAGTTCTTC
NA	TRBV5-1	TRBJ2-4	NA	CASSLGVSASKNIQYF	TGCGCCAGCAGCTTGGGGGTTAGCGCCTCCAAAAACATTCAGTACTTC
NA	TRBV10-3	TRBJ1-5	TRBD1	CAISGDGTGNQPQHF	TGTGCCATCAGCGGAGACGGGACAGGTAATCAGCCCCAGCATTTT
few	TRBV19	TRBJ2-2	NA	CASSRGKAAGELFF	TGTGCCAGTAGTCGGGGGAAGGCGGCCGGGGAGCTGTTTTTT
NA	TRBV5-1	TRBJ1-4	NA	CASSLGRSTNEKLFF	TGCGCCAGCAGCTTGGGCAGATCAACTAATGAAAAACTGTTTTTT
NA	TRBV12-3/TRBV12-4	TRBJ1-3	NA	CASTVLGNTGSGNTIYF	TGTGCCAGCACTGTCTTGGGGAACACAGGCTCTGGAAACACCATATATTTT
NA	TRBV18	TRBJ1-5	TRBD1	CASSYRGQGPQHF	TGTGCCAGCTCTTACAGGGGACAGGGGCCCCAGCATTTT
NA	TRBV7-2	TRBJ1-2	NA	CASSTPYYGYTF	TGTGCCAGCAGTACGCCGTACTATGGCTACACCTTC
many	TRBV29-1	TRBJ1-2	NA	CSVKGDVSGGYTF	TGCAGCGTTAAAGGGGACGTCTCCGGGGGCTACACCTTC
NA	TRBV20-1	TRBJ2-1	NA	CSARVTDARHYNEQFF	TGCAGTGCTAGGGTCACGGATGCGAGGCACTACAATGAGCAGTTCTTC
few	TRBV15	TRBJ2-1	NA	CATSRDRGSGVYNEQFF	TGTGCCACCAGCAGAGACCGGGGGAGCGGAGTTTATAATGAGCAGTTCTTC
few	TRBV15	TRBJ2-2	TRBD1	CATSRTDRALRGTGELFF	TGTGCCACCAGCAGAACCGACAGGGCGCTGCGTGGCACCGGGGAGCTGTTTTTT
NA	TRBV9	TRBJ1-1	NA	CASSVGPGNTEAFF	TGTGCCAGCAGCGTAGGTCCGGGGAACACTGAAGCTTTCTTT
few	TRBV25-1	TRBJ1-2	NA	CASSVDTNYGYTF	TGTGCCAGCAGTGTAGACACTAACTATGGCTACACCTTC
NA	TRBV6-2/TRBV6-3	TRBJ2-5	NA	CASGRTGTQYF	TGTGCCAGCGGACGGACGGGGACCCAGTACTTC
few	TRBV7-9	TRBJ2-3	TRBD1	CASSWGQSTDTQYF	TGTGCCAGCAGCTGGGGACAGAGCACAGATACGCAGTATTTT
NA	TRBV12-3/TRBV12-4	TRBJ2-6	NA	CASSLYQGSSGANVLTF	TGTGCCAGCAGTTTATACCAGGGGAGCTCTGGGGCCAACGTCCTGACTTTC
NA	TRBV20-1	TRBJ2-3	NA	CSATTPLAPRSTDTQYF	TGCAGTGCTACAACCCCCTTGGCTCCGCGGTCTACAGATACGCAGTATTTT